These T cell receptor beta chains were read from a single sample in a study of blood T cell repertoires in COVID-19. Sequencing was performed with immunoSEQ multiplex PCR; in TCRdb, only in-frame clones are kept and a portion is missing. The table shows over 110,000 clones, with around 80% occurring only once. Sequences were obtained from peripheral blood. The receptors were sampled from a man aged 60 to 75 with acute or convalescent COVID-19. CDR3s include the opening cysteine and the closing phenylalanine or tryptophan. The D gene is left open where the match is weak. Where a row states a size, it is once, few, many or the class of an expanded clone; other rows omit it.

V,size,J,D,CDR3,DNA
TRBV10-3,.,TRBJ1-1,.,CAISEGPNTEAFF,TGTGCCATCAGTGAGGGGCCGAACACTGAAGCTTTCTTT
TRBV7-2,.,TRBJ2-1,.,CASTLGGGLLNEQFF,TGTGCCAGCACCCTTGGTGGGGGACTTCTCAATGAGCAGTTCTTC
TRBV6-2/TRBV6-3,.,TRBJ1-3,.,CASSPLQEGSGNTIYF,TGTGCCAGCAGTCCCCTCCAAGAGGGATCTGGAAACACCATATATTTT
TRBV19,.,TRBJ2-2,.,CASSGTISTGELFF,TGTGCCAGTAGTGGAACTATCAGCACCGGGGAGCTGTTTTTT
TRBV3-1/TRBV3-2,.,TRBJ2-7,.,CASSNQYYEQYF,TGTGCCAGCAGCAACCAGTACTACGAGCAGTACTTC
TRBV28,.,TRBJ2-3,.,CASSFPVTDTQYF,TGTGCCAGCAGTTTCCCAGTCACAGATACGCAGTATTTT
TRBV7-6,.,TRBJ2-2,.,CASSLEAGLGGELFF,TGTGCCAGCAGCTTAGAGGCAGGGCTGGGCGGGGAGCTGTTTTTT
TRBV18,.,TRBJ2-3,.,CASSPPGTDTQYF,TGTGCCAGCTCACCCCCGGGCACAGATACGCAGTATTTT
TRBV29-1,few,TRBJ1-1,TRBD1,CSVGQGKVGGTEAFF,TGCAGCGTTGGACAGGGGAAGGTTGGTGGCACTGAAGCTTTCTTT
TRBV28,.,TRBJ1-1,.,CASSPEPRGTEAFF,TGTGCCAGCAGTCCGGAACCCCGGGGAACTGAAGCTTTCTTT
TRBV7-3,.,TRBJ2-3,.,CASSRLRSGDSTDTQYF,TGTGCCAGCAGCCGATTACGTTCAGGGGACAGCACAGATACGCAGTATTTT
TRBV6-5,.,TRBJ1-3,.,CASSPTRSGNTIYF,TGTGCCAGCAGTCCCACACGATCTGGAAACACCATATATTTT
TRBV29-1,.,TRBJ2-2,.,CSVDTGELFF,TGCAGCGTCGACACCGGGGAGCTGTTTTTT
TRBV18,.,TRBJ2-1,.,CASSPGGRVRFDEQFF,TGTGCCAGCTCACCCGGCGGCAGGGTCAGGTTCGATGAGCAGTTCTTC
TRBV27,.,TRBJ1-1,TRBD1,CASKAGQGIMMNTEAFF,TGTGCCAGCAAGGCAGGACAGGGGATAATGATGAACACTGAAGCTTTCTTT
TRBV6-5,.,TRBJ2-2,.,CASSNSLTGELFF,TGTGCCAGCAGTAACAGTTTAACCGGGGAGCTGTTTTTT
TRBV28,.,TRBJ2-6,.,CASQGANVLTF,TGTGCCAGTCAGGGGGCCAACGTCCTGACTTTC
TRBV15,.,TRBJ1-5,.,CATSAKSQGGRSQPQHF,TGTGCCACCAGCGCCAAGAGCCAGGGAGGTAGGTCCCAGCCCCAGCATTTT
TRBV6-2/TRBV6-3,.,TRBJ1-6,.,CASSYVGSGSPLHF,TGTGCCAGCAGTTACGTAGGCAGCGGTTCACCCCTCCACTTT
TRBV6-5,.,TRBJ2-1,.,CASSFLRQAYNEQFF,TGTGCCAGCAGTTTCCTCCGACAGGCCTACAATGAGCAGTTCTTC
TRBV9,.,TRBJ2-1,TRBD2,CASSVGPALAGGLHEQFF,TGTGCCAGCAGCGTAGGACCAGCGCTAGCGGGAGGATTGCATGAGCAGTTCTTC
TRBV5-1,.,TRBJ2-1,TRBD2,CASSRTSTDEQFF,TGCGCCAGCAGTAGGACTAGCACAGATGAGCAGTTCTTC
TRBV6-5,once,TRBJ2-3,.,CASSYSRGFSTDTQYF,TGTGCCAGCAGTTACTCTAGGGGTTTCAGCACAGATACGCAGTATTTT
TRBV24-1,.,TRBJ2-5,.,CATGKGGVQETQYF,TGTGCCACCGGGAAAGGGGGAGTCCAAGAGACCCAGTACTTC
TRBV11-2,once,TRBJ2-2,.,CASSFGQVANTGELFF,TGTGCCAGCAGCTTCGGACAAGTCGCGAACACCGGGGAGCTGTTTTTT
TRBV28,.,TRBJ2-3,TRBD1,CASSPPTRQGILSQYF,TGTGCCAGCAGTCCCCCTACTAGACAGGGGATCTTATCGCAGTATTTT
TRBV7-9,.,TRBJ2-2,TRBD1,CASTHPQGASNTGELFF,TGTGCCAGCACCCATCCACAGGGGGCTTCGAACACCGGGGAGCTGTTTTTT
TRBV19,.,TRBJ1-5,TRBD1,CASTLQGYGQPQHF,TGTGCCAGTACCTTACAGGGGTACGGTCAGCCCCAGCATTTT
TRBV4-3,.,TRBJ1-5,.,CASSQESGRSNQPQHF,TGCGCCAGCAGCCAAGAGTCGGGAAGGAGCAATCAGCCCCAGCATTTT
TRBV6-6,.,TRBJ2-5,TRBD2,CASSSSSGSGETQYF,TGTGCCAGCAGTTCCTCCAGCGGGAGCGGAGAGACCCAGTACTTC
TRBV5-1,.,TRBJ2-3,.,CASSLGLVSADTQYF,TGCGCCAGCAGCTTGGGACTAGTCTCTGCAGATACGCAGTATTTT
TRBV28,.,TRBJ1-2,.,CASRGQLYGYTF,TGTGCCAGCAGGGGCCAGCTCTATGGCTACACCTTC
TRBV7-2,.,TRBJ2-3,TRBD2,CASSLVAGANTDTQYF,TGTGCCAGCAGCTTAGTGGCGGGAGCGAACACAGATACGCAGTATTTT
TRBV5-5,.,TRBJ2-7,TRBD2,CASSATSGRIYEQYF,TGTGCCAGCAGCGCGACTAGCGGGAGGATCTACGAGCAGTACTTC
TRBV6-2/TRBV6-3,.,TRBJ2-5,.,CASSSPYQETQYF,TGTGCCAGCAGTTCCCCGTACCAAGAGACCCAGTACTTC